The text below deals with one T cell receptor (beta chain). Which antigen it targets is not known. No base quality values were provided; no much bigger clone lies one nucleotide off. Peripheral blood CD8+ and CD4+ T cells from healthy donors, Susac syndrome patients and multiple sclerosis patients were profiled by high-throughput TCR beta sequencing. Healthy donors were included as age- and sex-matched controls. Bulk CD8+ and CD4+ T cells were purified by magnetic negative isolation, whereas CD8+ TEMRA cells were enriched by FACS. Blood was drawn into EDTA tubes, processed within 24 hours, and PBMCs were isolated by density gradient centrifugation. PBMCs intended for TCR sequencing were cryopreserved in liquid nitrogen and were subsequently thawed in a 37 degrees C water bath. Purity of sorted or isolated CD4+, CD8+ and CD8+ TEMRA cells was at least 90%. V lost 7 bases and J lost 4 bases, and the count of bases not matched to a germline gene is 10. Counted from cysteine to phenylalanine, this CDR3 has 14 amino acids. Of the read, only the CDR3 DNA is kept; its 42 bases are in frame from base 1.

RNA was extracted with the RNeasy kit and 0.5 to 1 ug was reverse transcribed using random hexamers. The immunoSEQ multiplex PCR assay, which covers 54 Vbeta and 13 Jbeta segments, was used to amplify TCR beta CDR3 regions. PCR amplification bias was corrected by using a synthetic template baseline for primer optimization and computational correction. As for the original processing: Only productive sequences were kept, with reads annotated to V, D and J genes according to IMGT and analyzed in immunoSEQ Analyzer. To calculate clonality, Shannon entropy was normalized by log2 of the number of productive unique sequences and then subtracted from one. Public and private clones were assessed among the 100 most prevalent clones of each patient and control. Clones were defined as Susac-specific if absent from the healthy and MS cohorts, from 1052 published viral clones and from other ImmuneACCESS disease sequences. TCRdb itself trimmed the public reads at Q25 with fastp, ran MiXCR and retained productive beta chains. Under each unique CDR3 protein, matching rows form one entry showing the most common genes and DNA. In this record, the V and J calls reflect TCRdb's handling and not the investigators' own analysis. For this sample the table gives over 100,000 distinct CDR3 sequences, of which about 95% were detected only once. 0.075% to 0.1% of the sample is taken by the ten largest.

These data come from a study of CD8 T cells in Susac syndrome (dated by TCRdb to between 2017 and 2020). The study in broad terms: The study used repertoire sequencing to test whether antigen drove CD8+ T cell activation and differentiation in Susac syndrome. Study-wide conclusions, independent of this receptor: The TCR sequencing and HLA analysis was acknowledged to have included a relatively small number of individuals.

This receptor was obtained from a human donor in good health. Recombination linked TRBV12-3 or TRBV12-4 to TRBJ2-7; TRBD2 aligns with 7 central bases. Sequenced material: CD4+ T cells from PBMCs. The sequenced DNA: TGTGCCAGCACCACGGGGAGGGAGGGGTACGAGCAGTACTTC. It specifies CASTTGREGYEQYF.